This passage covers 3 T cell receptor beta chains from one sample sequenced in a study of blood T cell repertoires in COVID-19. The assay was immunoSEQ multiplex PCR, and TCRdb's table has in-frame clones only and misses some. The table includes about 180,000 clones, more than 80% detected once. The material sequenced was peripheral blood. All receptors derive from a human donor in a cohort sampled during active COVID-19.

The V and J genes are TRBV6-5 and TRBJ2-3; D unresolved. Germline CDR1 and CDR2: MNHEY and SVGAGI. The CDR3 consists of 16 residues. Trimming removed 2 bases at V and 0 bases at J, with 12 bases between. The CDR3 coding sequence is TGTGCCAGCAGTTACGGTCTCCGAGCCAGCACAGATACGCAGTATTTT. Its translation is CASSYGLRASTDTQYF.

CDR3 sequence (DNA): TGTGCCAGCAGTGAATACGGACAGGGCGTAGGCGAGCAGTACTTC. It yields the protein CASSEYGQGVGEQYF. This sequence joins TRBV6-1 and TRBJ2-7; 8 positions agree with TRBD1. CDR1 is MNHNS, CDR2 SASEGT, per germline. With V trimmed by 2 bases and J by 6 bases, 9 bases remained unmatched. There are 15 residues in the CDR3.

V and J are TRBV10-3 and TRBJ2-1; a weak D match, TRBD1 (6 bases). Germline-derived CDR1 and CDR2 are ENHRY and SYGVKD. CDR3 length: 16 amino acids. V was pared by 0 bases and J by 0 bases, with 9 bases between. The CDR3 region is CAISESGQSSYNEQFF. The CDR3, as DNA: TGTGCCATCAGTGAGTCAGGACAGAGCTCCTACAATGAGCAGTTCTTC.